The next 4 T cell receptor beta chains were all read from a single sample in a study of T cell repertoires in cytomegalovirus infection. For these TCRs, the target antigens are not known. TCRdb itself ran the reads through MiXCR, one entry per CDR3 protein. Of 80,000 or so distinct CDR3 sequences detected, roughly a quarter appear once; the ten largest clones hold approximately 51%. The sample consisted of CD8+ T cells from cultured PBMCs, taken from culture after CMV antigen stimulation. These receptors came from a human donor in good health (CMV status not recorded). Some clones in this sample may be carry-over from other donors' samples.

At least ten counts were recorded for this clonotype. DNA of the CDR3: TGTGCCAGCAGCTTAGCGGCGGGAGGAGTAAACGAGCAGTACTTC. Its protein is CASSLAAGGVNEQYF. This chain links TRBV7-2 with TRBJ2-7; 8 bases fit TRBD2. The CDR3 is made up of 15 amino acids. V shed 0 bases and J 5 bases; nucleotides not matched to a gene: 6. In germline, CDR1 is SGHTA, CDR2 FQGNSA.

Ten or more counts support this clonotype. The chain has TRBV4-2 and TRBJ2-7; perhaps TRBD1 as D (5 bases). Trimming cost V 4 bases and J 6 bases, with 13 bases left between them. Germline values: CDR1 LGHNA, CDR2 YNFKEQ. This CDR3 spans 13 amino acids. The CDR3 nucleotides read TGTGCCAGCAGCCCTCACCAGGGAAGCGAGCAGTACTTC. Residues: CASSPHQGSEQYF.

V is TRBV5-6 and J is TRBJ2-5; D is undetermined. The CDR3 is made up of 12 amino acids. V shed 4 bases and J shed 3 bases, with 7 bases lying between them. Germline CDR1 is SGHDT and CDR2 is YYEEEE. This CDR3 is CASSPLEETQYF. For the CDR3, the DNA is TGTGCCAGCAGCCCGCTAGAAGAGACCCAGTACTTC.

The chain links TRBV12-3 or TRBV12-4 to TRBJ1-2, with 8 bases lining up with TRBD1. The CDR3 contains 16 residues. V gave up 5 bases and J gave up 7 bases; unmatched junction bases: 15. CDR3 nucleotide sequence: TGTGCCAGCAGTCCTACGCTGGGACAGGAACGGATTGGCTACACCTTC. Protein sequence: CASSPTLGQERIGYTF.